This passage covers 5 T cell receptor beta chains from one sample sequenced in a study of shared clonotypes between healthy human individuals. TCRdb's table, derived via immunoSEQ multiplex PCR, lists solely in-frame clones and lacks some. The data contain about 690,000 clones, less than 95% of them singletons. Source material: memory CD8+ T cells from PBMCs. Subset: CD45RO+ cells pooled with CCR7-negative TemRA cells. These receptors were collected from a man aged 18 to 29 in good health. Some clones in this sample may be carry-over from other donors' samples.

V usage is TRBV7-9 and J usage is TRBJ2-5, with TRBD1 identical over 7 bases. This CDR3 region has 17 residues. Germline CDR1 is SEHNR and CDR2 is FQNEAQ (reference sequence). V was clipped by 4 bases and J by 1 base; unmatched bases: 12. The CDR3 sequence: CASSSRTWTGGQETQYF. Written as DNA, the CDR3 is TGTGCCAGCAGCTCCCGCACTTGGACAGGAGGCCAAGAGACCCAGTACTTC.

This chain uses TRBV5-3 with TRBJ1-2; maybe TRBD1 (5 bases). TRBV5-3 is assigned to the ORF class and has an uncertain function. V lost 4 bases and J 3 bases, leaving 37 bases between the germline ends. The CDR3 consists of 22 residues. The CDR3 region is CARSGGRFRTRSYGHPHYGYTF. The CDR3, as DNA: TGTGCCAGAAGCGGAGGGAGATTTAGGACACGCTCGTATGGCCATCCTCACTATGGCTACACCTTC.

The CDR3 nucleotides are TGTGCCAGCAGCCACCGGGACAGGGGGCAAGATACGCAGTATTTT. Protein sequence: CASSHRDRGQDTQYF. V and J are TRBV5-6 and TRBJ2-3; 12 bases match TRBD1. The junction had 5 bases not matched to a gene; V was cut back by 4 bases and J by 5 bases. The CDR3 extends over 15 amino acids. Germline V gene data show CDR1 as SGHDT and CDR2 as YYEEEE.

V and J are TRBV9 and TRBJ1-2; no reliable D call. The CDR3 consists of 13 residues. Between the trimmed V and J ends, which lost 0 bases and 5 bases, there was a span of 8 bases. The germline V gene encodes CDR1 SGDLS and CDR2 YYNGEE. The CDR3 DNA sequence: TGTGCCAGCAGCGTAGCGGCAGAGTATGGCTACACCTTC. Its protein product is CASSVAAEYGYTF.

This clone was found once. The gene calls are TRBV9 and TRBJ1-4, with 8 bases aligning to TRBD1. This CDR3 spans 16 amino acids. Per the germline V gene, CDR1 is SGDLS and CDR2 is YYNGEE. The ends lost 2 bases at V and 3 bases at J; junction bases unmatched: 6. CDR3 in amino acids: CASSVSQGAANEKLFF. CDR3 nucleotides: TGTGCCAGCAGCGTCTCGCAGGGGGCGGCTAATGAAAAACTGTTTTTT.